The 7 T cell receptor beta chains below all came from one sample that was sequenced in a study of radiotherapy plus CTLA-4 blockade in lung cancer. Data came from immunoSEQ multiplex PCR; TCRdb stores just in-frame clones and leaves some out. The sample contains about 110,000 clones, 81% of which appear only once. The sample consisted of peripheral blood, taken from a patient treated with radiotherapy plus ipilimumab. The receptor source for this set is a human donor with non-small cell lung cancer that progressed on radiotherapy plus ipilimumab. Some clones in this sample may be carry-over from other donors' samples.

This clone showed up just once. J is TRBJ2-2 and V is TRBV9, with no clear D. V lost 2 bases and J lost 3, with 8 bases in between. Germline assignment: CDR1 SGDLS and CDR2 YYNGEE. The CDR3 covers 14 residues. CDR3 in amino acids: CASSVRRDTGELFF. DNA of the CDR3: TGTGCCAGCAGCGTCAGACGTGACACCGGGGAGCTGTTTTTT.

The J gene is TRBJ2-1, the V gene TRBV9; the D gene is possibly TRBD2 (6 bases). The germline V gene has CDR1 SGDLS and CDR2 YYNGEE. Trimming shortened V by 1 base and J by 3 bases, and 11 bases separated the two germline ends. The CDR3 consists of 15 residues. CDR3 in amino acids: CASSVLVGGYNEQFF. The CDR3 bases are TGTGCCAGCAGCGTACTTGTCGGGGGCTACAATGAGCAGTTCTTC.

V usage is TRBV19 and J usage is TRBJ1-2; D is possibly TRBD1 (5 bases). Germline assignment: CDR1 LNHDA and CDR2 SQIVND (reference sequence). Trimming took off 7 bases at V and 6 bases at J, with 12 bases between the two ends. This CDR3 has 12 residues. The CDR3 spells CASTTTAHGYTF. The DNA of the CDR3 is TGTGCCAGTACCACGACAGCCCATGGCTACACCTTC.

V and J are TRBV4-3 and TRBJ1-6; TRBD1 might be the D (5 bases). V was cut by 0 bases and J by 5 bases, with 17 bases left in between. The CDR3 spans 18 residues. Germline V CDR1 and CDR2: LGHNA, YSLEER. The CDR3 region is CASSQEAQTTVNNSPLHF. CDR3 nucleotide sequence: TGCGCCAGCAGCCAAGAAGCCCAAACGACAGTGAATAATTCACCCCTCCACTTT.

This chain uses TRBV14 with TRBJ1-2; weak D call: TRBD1 (5 bases). With 4 bases removed from V and 3 bases from J, the gap between germline ends came to 12 bases. CDR1 is SGHDN and CDR2 is FVKESK in the germline V gene. CDR3 length: 14 residues. CDR3 sequence (DNA): TGTGCCAGCAGCCGGACCGAGACAGACTATGGCTACACCTTC. As protein: CASSRTETDYGYTF.

V and J are TRBV7-8 and TRBJ2-5, with TRBD2 as a possible D gene (5 bases). The V end was cut by 1 base, the J end by 13 bases, with 19 bases between. This CDR3 spans 14 amino acids. Per the germline V gene, CDR1 is SGHVS and CDR2 is FQNEAQ. CDR3 loop: CASSLDRQLSARYF. Here the CDR3 DNA reads TGTGCCAGCAGCTTAGACCGGCAGCTTAGCGCTAGGTACTTC.

The rearrangement links TRBV9 to TRBJ2-5; D call uncertain. The germline V gene encodes CDR1 SGDLS and CDR2 YYNGEE. Trimming cost V 3 bases and J 4 bases, with 13 bases left between them. The CDR3 sequence is 14 residues long. The CDR3 nucleotides read TGTGCCAGCAGCGATGGGGTTGAGCCAGAGACCCAGTACTTC. Translated, it gives CASSDGVEPETQYF.